This T cell receptor (beta chain) is from a study of memory CD4+ T cells and cytomegalovirus serostatus. Regarding the study as a whole: Each of 65 to 70 CMV-associated TCRbeta sequences occurred in one to five individuals.

The sort gate was single viable CD3+CD4+CD8-CD45RO+ cells for memory CD4+ T cells. Germline assignment: CDR1 WSHSY and CDR2 SAAADI. CDR3 length equals 20 residues. The ends lost 0 bases at V and 0 bases at J; junction bases unmatched: 14. The method was immunoSEQ multiplex PCR; TCRdb's version includes in-frame clones alone and lacks a portion of them. The sample comprises some 57,000 clones, approximately 80% of which are singletons, and about 0.86% rests with the top ten. As to this clone: As yet, its antigen is unknown.

The chain carries TRBV10-2 and TRBJ2-1; 7 positions match TRBD2. The clonotype originates from an adult in good health and CMV-seronegative. The sequenced material came from memory CD4+ T cells from blood. The CDR3 coding sequence is TGCGCCAGCAGTGAGTCAAGGGCCCCGGGACTACCCGGCTCCTACAATGAGCAGTTCTTC. It translates to CASSESRAPGLPGSYNEQFF.